This T cell receptor (beta chain) was captured in a study of blood T cell repertoires in COVID-19. Study at large: Acute-phase and convalescent COVID-19 samples originated in the United States, Italy and Spain. Nucleic acid was either cDNA or gDNA, and it came from T cells, B-cell-depleted T cells, or PBMCs.

In the study's own analysis: Estimated nucleated cell counts came from reference gene primer amplification. TCRdb's table, derived via immunoSEQ multiplex PCR, lists solely in-frame clones and lacks some. V and J calls plus clone size are reproduced from that table; the DNA served to infer D and trimming. The sample includes roughly 260,000 clones, more than 75% seen only once; the top ten take 2.3%. V dropped 7 bases and J dropped 0 bases, with 10 bases sitting between them. This CDR3 region has 14 residues. The germline CDR1 and CDR2 sequences are KGHSH and LQKENI. V usage is TRBV18 and J usage is TRBJ1-3, with TRBD1 as a possible D gene (6 bases). Sample: peripheral blood. This TCR was sampled from a woman between 50 and 59 years old with acute or convalescent COVID-19. Written as DNA, the CDR3 is TGTGCCAGCTTTCTGGACAGCTCTGGAAACACCATATATTTT. Its protein product is CASFLDSSGNTIYF. Looking up the rest from reference TRBV18 and TRBJ1-3 gives the full variable domain: NAGVMQNPRHLVRRRGQEARLRCSPMKGHSHVYWYRQLPEEGLKFMVYLQKENIIDESGMPKERFSAEFPKEGPSILRIQQVVRGDSAAYFCASFLDSSGNTIYFGEGSWLTVV.